This T cell receptor beta chain was retrieved from a study of shared clonotypes between healthy human individuals (dated by TCRdb to 2020 to 2021). Regarding the research as a whole: The cohort comprised two women and a few men aged 18 to 49 years. For each donor, three plates each were used for CD4 naive and CD4 memory, two plates were used for CD8 naive, and one plate was used for CD8 memory. The study deeply sequenced blood TCR repertoires of about five healthy adults to estimate repertoire size and the extent of clonotype sharing between individuals. To increase sequencing depth and limit assay-specific biases, TCR repertoire library preparation and sequencing were carried out by different laboratories using diverse techniques. Leukapheresis yielded between about 0.85 and 10 billion PBMCs per donor. Here is what the overall study found, with its caveats: Incomplete sequencing was indicated by rarefaction of sorted-subset datasets, despite the large sequencing depth. Around 5% of naive CD4, roughly 3.6% of naive CD8, approximately 2% of memory CD4, and approximately 0.39% of memory CD8 clonotypes were shared across several donors. Sampling was restricted to blood, and TCR repertoires in tissues likely differ from the TCR repertoires found in blood. Naive subsets generally had larger estimated clonotype richness than memory subsets. Higher generation probabilities were observed for clonotypes shared by all four sorted-subset donors than for non-shared clonotypes. Pairwise subsampling indicated that sequencing depth was expected to affect the degree of clonotype sharing among donors. Because the study included only a small number of donors, the genetic and exposure-history diversity represented was limited.

Using the deep immunoSEQ assay, multiplex PCR amplified TCR CDR3 regions from genomic DNA. Extracted genomic DNA from each cell subset was distributed evenly across all wells of several immunoSEQ 96-well plates, and each plate was treated as a replicate. Each replicate PCR for sorted subsets received around 200 ng genomic DNA, equal to about 30,000 T cell genomes. Purified libraries were quantified with a Qubit 3.0 fluorometer, sized on a Bioanalyzer 2100, and re-quantified with the KAPA Library Quantification kit. A separate single-read 150-cycle Illumina NextSeq 550 flow cell was used to sequence each immunoSEQ 96-well plate. The authors processed their data as follows. The immunoSEQ output contained only junctional sequences without quality scores, so filtering could not match that applied to full-length reads. Sequences were annotated with PyIR, a Python wrapper for IgBLAST v1.9, using IMGT germline references to assign V/J genes and CDR3. Reads were filtered out if the reads had weak V/J assignments (E-value above 1e-6), no CDR3, stop codons, out-of-frame junctions, or ambiguous translated residues. V3J clonotypes were defined by identical inferred V gene, J gene, and CDR3 amino acid sequence. The percentage overlap between two repertoires was calculated by dividing the number of shared unique clonotypes by the size of the smaller repertoire. Richness of each repertoire was evaluated using RTK rarefaction, the Chao1 estimator, and Recon v2.1 estimates of unobserved clonotypes. Generation probabilities for all TCRbeta clonotypes obtained by the gDNA method from several donors were computed using OLGA. Entries here come from immuneACCESS through TCRdb and include only in-frame sequences with V and J called. Some clones fail to appear in such tables; in the studies checked, an unresolved V gene covers under half of the shortfall, and the cause of the remainder is unknown. V and J calls and clone size come straight from that table; D and trimming were deduced from the DNA. This sample lists about 640,000 clones; 55% to 75% were detected once. The ten largest clones take up under 2% of the sample.

In regard to this clone: Its antigen is not yet known. Base qualities were left out, and no much larger clone turns up one base away.

CDR1 and CDR2 are drawn from the germline V gene: MGHRA, YSYEKL. V sheds 4 bases and J sheds 5 bases, leaving 17 bases between their ends. From its cysteine to its phenylalanine, the CDR3 spans 15 amino acids. Only the CDR3 DNA is retained, 45 bases long and in frame from the first base. The donors were healthy, HIV-negative adults with no recently reported acute infections or vaccinations. Every donor was a Caucasian adult living in Nashville, Tennessee, USA. CD4+ T cells were enriched through magnetic negative selection, after which naive cells were positively selected on CD45RA and the remaining negative fraction served as the memory subset. Blood was obtained by leukapheresis, after which PBMCs were separated by Ficoll-Histopaque density gradient centrifugation and cryopreserved in liquid nitrogen vapor phase. Analytical flow cytometry was used to check the purity and quantity of each magnetically sorted T cell population. Genomic DNA was isolated from every sorted fraction and measured by UV absorbance on a Nanodrop 2000c.

Source material: memory CD4+ T cells sorted from blood. The sample's cell subset or site, from its label and the paper: CD45RA-negative fraction. The chain links TRBV4-1 with TRBJ1-1, with a tentative D gene TRBD1 over 5 matching bases. The receptor was derived from a woman in her 30s in good health. The CDR3 sequence is CASSLPRGRGTEAFF. Read as DNA, the sequence is TGCGCCAGCAGCCTCCCCCGGGGCCGGGGGACTGAAGCTTTCTTT.